The 21 T cell receptor beta chains below come from one sample, sequenced in a study of CXCR3-negative and CXCR3-positive naive CD8 T cells. Libraries were UMI-labeled 5' RACE TRB cDNA. Reprocessing the 5' RACE reads, TCRdb reports a single entry for every CDR3 protein and omits DNA. The sample totals roughly 48,000 distinct CDR3 sequences; its top ten clones hold about 15%. Sequencing was carried out using memory CD8+ T cells from blood. Receptors originate from a human donor in good health. Some clones in this sample may be carry-over from other donors' samples.

The V call is TRBV5-1, the J call TRBJ1-2. The CDR3 has 13 residues. Germline V lookup: CDR1 SGHRS, CDR2 YFSETQ. The CDR3 sequence: CASSLAQGNGYTF.

The V gene is TRBV27, the J gene TRBJ2-2; absent DNA, TCRdb's TRBD1 call cannot be checked. Looked up from germline, CDR1 is MNHEY and CDR2 is SMNVEV (reference sequence). This CDR3 is built from 16 residues. CDR3 loop: CASTSPGQHNTGELFF.

The chain's CDR3 is CASIGTGTDGYTF. The rearrangement links TRBV6-5 to TRBJ1-2; TCRdb's assignment of TRBD1 cannot be checked, as there is no DNA. The CDR3 is 13 amino acids. Germline CDR1 MNHEY, CDR2 SVGAGI.

This rearrangement joins TRBV4-1 to TRBJ2-3. The CDR3 extends over 11 amino acids. In germline, CDR1 is MGHRA, CDR2 YSYEKL. The CDR3 sequence is CASSQGDTQYF.

This chain connects TRBV29-1 to TRBJ2-2; there is no DNA to check the TCRdb D call of TRBD2. Looked up from germline, CDR1 is SQVTM and CDR2 is ANQGSEA. CDR3 length: 14 amino acids. CDR3 sequence reads: CSVERDASTGELFF.

V and J are TRBV19 and TRBJ1-1. The CDR3 is 16 residues long. Per germline, CDR1 LNHDA and CDR2 SQIVND (reference sequence). The CDR3 sequence: CASSTTKTNSVGEAFF.

The genes are TRBV28 and TRBJ2-3; TCRdb lists TRBD1, though no DNA is available to test this call. CDR1 is MDHEN, CDR2 SYDVKM, per germline. The CDR3 totals 14 residues. This CDR3 is CASSLLQGTDTQYF.

The V call is TRBV6-2 or TRBV6-3, the J call TRBJ2-3; TCRdb gives TRBD2 as the D gene, but with no DNA this cannot be confirmed. Germline V lookup: CDR1 MNHEY, CDR2 SVGEGT. There are 14 residues in the CDR3. This CDR3 reads CASSYTSGPDTQYF.

V is TRBV27 and J is TRBJ2-1. This CDR3 has 13 residues. Germline lookup yields CDR1 MNHEY and CDR2 SMNVEV (reference sequence). CDR3 in amino acids: CASWPTGNNEQFF.

The chain is built from TRBV7-2 and TRBJ1-5; TCRdb's D call, TRBD1, is unchecked because there is no DNA. CDR3 length equals 16 residues. CDR1 SGHTA and CDR2 FQGNSA come from the germline V gene. CDR3 in amino acids: CASSLGGQGPVQPQHF.

The V and J genes are TRBV29-1 and TRBJ2-1; TCRdb outputs TRBD2, but without DNA this stays unchecked. Looked up from germline, CDR1 is SQVTM and CDR2 is ANQGSEA. The CDR3 totals 14 residues. CDR3: CSVVSGTYNNEQFF.

V and J are TRBV6-6 and TRBJ2-3; TCRdb's D gene call, TRBD2, goes unchecked for lack of DNA. Looked up from germline, CDR1 is MNHNY and CDR2 is SVGAGI (reference sequence). The CDR3 loop spans 13 amino acids. Here the CDR3 reads CASTRSGVDTQYF.

CDR3 amino acids: CASSPEQGSYEQYF. The rearrangement joins TRBV18 to TRBJ2-7; TCRdb's D call, TRBD1, is unchecked because there is no DNA. CDR3 length: 14 residues. Germline assignment: CDR1 KGHSH and CDR2 LQKENI.

The gene calls are TRBV7-3 and TRBJ2-1. CDR1 and CDR2 from the germline V gene are SGHTA and FQGTGA. The CDR3 consists of 13 residues. CDR3 amino acids: CASSLLEWGEQFF.

The chain carries TRBV5-1 and TRBJ2-1; there is no DNA to check the TCRdb D call of TRBD2. Germline CDR1 SGHRS, CDR2 YFSETQ. The CDR3 totals 17 residues. CDR3 residues: CASSLSPGGRAGGEQFF.

This chain uses TRBV11-2 with TRBJ2-1; the D call of TRBD2 rests on TCRdb alone, since no DNA is present to check it. CDR1 and CDR2 from the germline V gene are SGHAT and FQNNGV. The CDR3 covers 16 residues. CDR3 amino acids: CASSLFEAGGYNEQFF.

The chain's CDR3 is CASSLHGGVPGEQYF. This chain uses TRBV4-1 with TRBJ2-7; TCRdb outputs TRBD1, but without DNA this stays unchecked. The CDR3 covers 15 residues. Germline assignment: CDR1 MGHRA and CDR2 YSYEKL.

The V call is TRBV6-5, the J call TRBJ2-1; the D gene TCRdb calls, TRBD2, cannot be checked with no DNA. CDR1 is MNHEY, CDR2 SVGAGI, per germline. This CDR3 spans 16 amino acids. The CDR3 is CASSFDAASGGGEQFF.

The V gene is TRBV20-1, the J gene TRBJ2-1; TCRdb lists TRBD1, though no DNA is available to test this call. This CDR3 has 14 residues. Germline V CDR1 and CDR2: DFQATT, SNEGSKA (reference sequence). CDR3 amino acids: CSAIRGPDFNEQFF.

CDR3 sequence reads: CASSDRDIQETQYF. The chain employs TRBV6-2 or TRBV6-3 and TRBJ2-5; the D call of TRBD1 rests on TCRdb alone, since no DNA is present to check it. The V gene's germline CDR1 is MNHEY and CDR2 SVGEGT. The CDR3 sequence is 14 residues long.

This chain connects TRBV6-4 to TRBJ2-2. This CDR3 is 13 amino acids long. Per germline, CDR1 MRHNA and CDR2 SNTAGT. CDR3 protein: CASSGEGTGELFF.